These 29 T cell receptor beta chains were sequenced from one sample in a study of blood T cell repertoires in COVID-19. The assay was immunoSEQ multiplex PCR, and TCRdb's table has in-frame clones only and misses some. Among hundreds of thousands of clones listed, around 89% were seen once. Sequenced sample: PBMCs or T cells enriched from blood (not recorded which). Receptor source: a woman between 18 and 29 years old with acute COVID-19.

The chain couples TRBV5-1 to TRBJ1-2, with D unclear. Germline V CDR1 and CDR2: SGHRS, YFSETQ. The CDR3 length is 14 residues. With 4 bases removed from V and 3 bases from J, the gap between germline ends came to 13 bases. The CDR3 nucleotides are TGCGCCAGCAGCCCCCTCCGGGGTCACTATGGCTACACCTTC. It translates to CASSPLRGHYGYTF. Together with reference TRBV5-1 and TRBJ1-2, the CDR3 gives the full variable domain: KAGVTQTPRYLIKTRGQQVTLSCSPISGHRSVSWYQQTPGQGLQFLFEYFSETQRNKGNFPGRFSGRQFSNSRSEMNVSTLELGDSALYLCASSPLRGHYGYTFGSGTRLTVV.

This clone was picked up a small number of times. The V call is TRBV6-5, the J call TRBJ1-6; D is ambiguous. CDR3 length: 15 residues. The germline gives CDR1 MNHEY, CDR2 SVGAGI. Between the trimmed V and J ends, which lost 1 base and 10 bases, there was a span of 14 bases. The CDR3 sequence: CASSYLQPGWSPLHF. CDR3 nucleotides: TGTGCCAGCAGTTACTTGCAGCCGGGTTGGTCACCCCTCCACTTT.

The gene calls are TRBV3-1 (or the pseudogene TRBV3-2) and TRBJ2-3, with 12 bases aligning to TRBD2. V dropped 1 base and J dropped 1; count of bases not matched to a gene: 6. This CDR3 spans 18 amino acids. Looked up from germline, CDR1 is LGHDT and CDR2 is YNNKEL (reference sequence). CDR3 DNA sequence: TGTGCCAGCAGCCAAGGCCGGACTAGCGGGAAAGGCACAGATACGCAGTATTTT. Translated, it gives CASSQGRTSGKGTDTQYF.

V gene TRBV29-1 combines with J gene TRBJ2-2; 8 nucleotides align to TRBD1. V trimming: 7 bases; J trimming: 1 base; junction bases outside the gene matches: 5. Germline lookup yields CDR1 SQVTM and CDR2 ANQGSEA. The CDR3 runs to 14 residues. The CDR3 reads CSGLTGENTGELFF. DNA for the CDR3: TGCAGCGGGTTGACAGGGGAGAACACCGGGGAGCTGTTTTTT.

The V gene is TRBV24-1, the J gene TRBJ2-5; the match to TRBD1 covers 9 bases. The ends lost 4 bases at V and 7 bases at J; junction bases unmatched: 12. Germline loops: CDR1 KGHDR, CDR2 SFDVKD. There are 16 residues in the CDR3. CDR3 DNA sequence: TGTGCCACCAGTGAACGAGATGGGACAGGGAGAGGGACCCAGTACTTC. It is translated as CATSERDGTGRGTQYF.

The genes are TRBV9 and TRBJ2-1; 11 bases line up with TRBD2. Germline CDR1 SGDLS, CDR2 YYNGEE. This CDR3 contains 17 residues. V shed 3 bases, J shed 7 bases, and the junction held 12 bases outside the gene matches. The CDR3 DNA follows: TGTGCCAGCAGCGCAGAGACGGGGCTAGCGGGAGGAAATGAGCAGTTCTTC. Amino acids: CASSAETGLAGGNEQFF.

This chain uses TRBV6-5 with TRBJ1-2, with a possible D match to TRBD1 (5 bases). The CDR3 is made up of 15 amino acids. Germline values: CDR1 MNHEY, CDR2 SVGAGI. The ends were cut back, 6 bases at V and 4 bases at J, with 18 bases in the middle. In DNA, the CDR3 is TGTGCCAGCAGACCCGGGGGGGGTTTGGTCTATGGCTACACCTTC. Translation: CASRPGGGLVYGYTF.

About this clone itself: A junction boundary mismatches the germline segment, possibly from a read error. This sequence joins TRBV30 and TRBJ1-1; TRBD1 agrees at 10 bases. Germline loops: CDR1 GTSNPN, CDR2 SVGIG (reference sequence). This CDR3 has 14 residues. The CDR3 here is CAWSVGTGATKAFF. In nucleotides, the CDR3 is TGTGCCTGGAGTGTAGGGACAGGGGCCACTAAAGCTTTCTTT.

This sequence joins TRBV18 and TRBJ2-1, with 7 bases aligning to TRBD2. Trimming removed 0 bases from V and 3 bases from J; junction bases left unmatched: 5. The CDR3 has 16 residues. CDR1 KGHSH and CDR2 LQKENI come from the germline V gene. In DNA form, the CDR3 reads TGTGCCAGCTCACCACCCGGACTAGGTGGCTACAATGAGCAGTTCTTC. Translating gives CASSPPGLGGYNEQFF.

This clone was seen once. CDR3 in amino acids: CASRSRRRGVSVIGNTIYF. In DNA, the CDR3 is TGTGCCAGCAGGTCTAGACGACGTGGTGTTAGCGTCATTGGAAACACCATATATTTT. The rearrangement uses TRBV28 and TRBJ1-3; D ambiguous. Germline V lookup: CDR1 MDHEN, CDR2 SYDVKM. The V and J ends lost 6 bases and 3 bases respectively, with 27 bases between them. The CDR3 is 19 amino acids.

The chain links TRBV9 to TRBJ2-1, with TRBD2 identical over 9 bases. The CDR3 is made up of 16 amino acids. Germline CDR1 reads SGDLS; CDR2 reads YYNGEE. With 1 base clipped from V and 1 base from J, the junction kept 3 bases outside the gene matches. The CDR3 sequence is CASSVRAGGSYNEQFF. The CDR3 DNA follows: TGTGCCAGCAGCGTAAGGGCGGGAGGGTCCTACAATGAGCAGTTCTTC.

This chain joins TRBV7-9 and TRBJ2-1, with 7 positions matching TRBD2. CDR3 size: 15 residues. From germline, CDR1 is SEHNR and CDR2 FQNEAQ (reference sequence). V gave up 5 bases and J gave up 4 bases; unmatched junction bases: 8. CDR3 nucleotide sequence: TGTGCCAGCAGCCGTGGGACTATCACGTACAATGAGCAGTTCTTC. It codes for CASSRGTITYNEQFF.

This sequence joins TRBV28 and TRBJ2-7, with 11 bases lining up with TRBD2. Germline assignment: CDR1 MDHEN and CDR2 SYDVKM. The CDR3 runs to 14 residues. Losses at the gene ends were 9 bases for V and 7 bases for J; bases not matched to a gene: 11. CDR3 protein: CASGPGLAVREQYF. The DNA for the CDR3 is TGTGCCAGTGGACCGGGACTAGCGGTTAGGGAGCAGTACTTC.

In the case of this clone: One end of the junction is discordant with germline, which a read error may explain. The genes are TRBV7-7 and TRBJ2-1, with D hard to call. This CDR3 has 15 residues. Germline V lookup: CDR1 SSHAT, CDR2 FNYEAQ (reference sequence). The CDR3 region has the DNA TGTGCTAGCAGCTTAAGTCTTAGCTCCTACAATGAGCAGTTCTTC. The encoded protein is CASSLSLSSYNEQFF.

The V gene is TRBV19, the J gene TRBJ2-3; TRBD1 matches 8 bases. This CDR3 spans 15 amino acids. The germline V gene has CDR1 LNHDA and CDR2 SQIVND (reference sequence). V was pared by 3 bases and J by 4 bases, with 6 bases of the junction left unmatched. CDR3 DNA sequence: TGTGCCAGTAGTATGTGGACAGGGTACGCAGATACGCAGTATTTT. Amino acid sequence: CASSMWTGYADTQYF.

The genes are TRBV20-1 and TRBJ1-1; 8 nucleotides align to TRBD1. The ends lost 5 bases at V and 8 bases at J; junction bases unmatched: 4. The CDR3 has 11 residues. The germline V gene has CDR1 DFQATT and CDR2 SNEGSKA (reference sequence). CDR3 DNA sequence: TGCAGTGCTCGCTCAGGGGGCGAAGCTTTCTTT. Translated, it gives CSARSGGEAFF.

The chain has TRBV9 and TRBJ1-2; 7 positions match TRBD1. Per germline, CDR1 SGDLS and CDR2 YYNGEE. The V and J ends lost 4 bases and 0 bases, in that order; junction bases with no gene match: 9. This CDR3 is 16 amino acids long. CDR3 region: CASSPGGGYTNYGYTF. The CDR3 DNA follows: TGTGCCAGCAGCCCGGGAGGGGGCTATACTAACTATGGCTACACCTTC.

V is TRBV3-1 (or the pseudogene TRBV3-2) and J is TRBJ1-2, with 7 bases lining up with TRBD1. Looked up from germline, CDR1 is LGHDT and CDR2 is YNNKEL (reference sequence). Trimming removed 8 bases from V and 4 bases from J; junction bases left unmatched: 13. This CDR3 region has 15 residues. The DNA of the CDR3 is TGTGCCAGCTCCGGGACAGCCCACCCCAGCTATGGCTACACCTTC. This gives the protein CASSGTAHPSYGYTF.

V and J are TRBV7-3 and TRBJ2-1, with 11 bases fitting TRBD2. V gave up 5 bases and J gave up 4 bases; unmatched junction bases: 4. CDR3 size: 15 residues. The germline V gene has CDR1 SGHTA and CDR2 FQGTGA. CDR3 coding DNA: TGTGCCAGCAGCCCGACTAGCGGGATTTACAATGAGCAGTTCTTC. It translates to CASSPTSGIYNEQFF.

The CDR3 bases are TGTGCCAGTAGTATGTTGGCGGGGACTTCCTACGAGCAGTACTTC. It yields the protein CASSMLAGTSYEQYF. The chain carries TRBV19 and TRBJ2-7, with D possibly being TRBD2 (6 bases). Trimming stripped 3 bases from V and 1 base from J, with 13 bases between. The CDR3 spans 15 residues. Germline V gives CDR1 LNHDA, CDR2 SQIVND (reference sequence).

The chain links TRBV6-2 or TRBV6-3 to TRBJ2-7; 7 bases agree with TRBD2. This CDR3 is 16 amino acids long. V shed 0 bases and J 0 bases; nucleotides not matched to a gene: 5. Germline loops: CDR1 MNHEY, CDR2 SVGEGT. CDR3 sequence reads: CASSYSLSGRSYEQYF. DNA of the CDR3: TGTGCCAGCAGTTACTCCCTTAGCGGGCGCTCCTACGAGCAGTACTTC.

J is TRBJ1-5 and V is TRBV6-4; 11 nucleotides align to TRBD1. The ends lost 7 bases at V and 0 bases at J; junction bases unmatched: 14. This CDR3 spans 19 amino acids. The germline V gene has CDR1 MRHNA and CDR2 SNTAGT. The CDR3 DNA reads TGTGCCAGCAAACCGTTGGGGACAGGGGGTCTCTATAGCAATCAGCCCCAGCATTTT. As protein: CASKPLGTGGLYSNQPQHF.

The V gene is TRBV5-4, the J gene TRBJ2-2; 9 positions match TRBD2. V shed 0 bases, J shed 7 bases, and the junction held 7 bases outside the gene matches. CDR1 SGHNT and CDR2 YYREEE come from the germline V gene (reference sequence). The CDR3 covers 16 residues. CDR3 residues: CASSLVAGGPSGELFF. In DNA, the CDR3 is TGTGCCAGCAGCTTGGTGGCGGGAGGGCCCAGCGGGGAGCTGTTTTTT. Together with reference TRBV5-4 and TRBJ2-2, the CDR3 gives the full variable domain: ETGVTQSPTHLIKTRGQQVTLRCSSQSGHNTVSWYQQALGQGPQFIFQYYREEENGRGNFPPRFSGLQFPNYSSELNVNALELDDSALYLCASSLVAGGPSGELFFGEGSRLTVL.

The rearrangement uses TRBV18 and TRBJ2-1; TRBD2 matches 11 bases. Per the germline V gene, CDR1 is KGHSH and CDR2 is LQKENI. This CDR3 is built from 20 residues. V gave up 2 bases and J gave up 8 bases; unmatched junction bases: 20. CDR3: CASSPWDTSGRRIGRDEQFF. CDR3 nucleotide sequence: TGTGCCAGCTCACCATGGGACACTAGCGGGAGACGGATAGGGAGGGATGAGCAGTTCTTC.

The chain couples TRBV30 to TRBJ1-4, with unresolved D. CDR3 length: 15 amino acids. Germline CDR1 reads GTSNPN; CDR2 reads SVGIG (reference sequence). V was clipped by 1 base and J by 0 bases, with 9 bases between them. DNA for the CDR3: TGTGCCTGGAGTGGTCAGAGGTCAACTAATGAAAAACTGTTTTTT. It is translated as CAWSGQRSTNEKLFF. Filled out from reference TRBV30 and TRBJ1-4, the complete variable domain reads SQTIHQWPATLVQPVGSPLSLECTVEGTSNPNLYWYRQAAGRGLQLLFYSVGIGQISSEVPQNLSASRPQDRQFILSSKKLLLSDSGFYLCAWSGQRSTNEKLFFGSGTQLSVL.

This CDR3 reads CATSDFRLAGFEQYF. In DNA, the CDR3 is TGTGCCACCAGTGATTTTAGGCTAGCGGGTTTCGAGCAGTACTTC. This rearrangement joins TRBV24-1 to TRBJ2-7, with TRBD2 matching 8 bases. This CDR3 contains 15 residues. The junction had 7 bases not matched to a gene; V was cut back by 1 base and J by 6 bases. Germline CDR1 and CDR2: KGHDR and SFDVKD.

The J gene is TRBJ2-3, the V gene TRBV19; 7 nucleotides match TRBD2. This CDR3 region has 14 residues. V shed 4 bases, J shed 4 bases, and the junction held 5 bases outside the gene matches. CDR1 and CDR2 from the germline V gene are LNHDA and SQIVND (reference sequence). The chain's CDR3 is CASSRGGSADTQYF. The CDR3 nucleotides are TGTGCCAGTAGTAGGGGCGGGAGCGCAGATACGCAGTATTTT.

CDR3 sequence (DNA): TGTGCCACCAGGTCGGGAGGGCTCCAAGAGACCCAGTACTTC. As protein: CATRSGGLQETQYF. The V call is TRBV24-1, the J call TRBJ2-5; TRBD2 aligns across 8 bases. The CDR3 has 14 amino acids. The junction had 4 bases not matched to a gene; V was cut back by 7 bases and J by 1 base. CDR1 is KGHDR, CDR2 SFDVKD, per germline.

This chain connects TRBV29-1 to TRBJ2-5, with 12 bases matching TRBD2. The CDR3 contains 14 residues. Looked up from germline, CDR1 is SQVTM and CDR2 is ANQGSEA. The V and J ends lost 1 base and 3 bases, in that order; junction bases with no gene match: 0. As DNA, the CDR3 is TGCAGCGTTGAAGGACTAGCGGGAGAAGAGACCCAGTACTTC. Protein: CSVEGLAGEETQYF.